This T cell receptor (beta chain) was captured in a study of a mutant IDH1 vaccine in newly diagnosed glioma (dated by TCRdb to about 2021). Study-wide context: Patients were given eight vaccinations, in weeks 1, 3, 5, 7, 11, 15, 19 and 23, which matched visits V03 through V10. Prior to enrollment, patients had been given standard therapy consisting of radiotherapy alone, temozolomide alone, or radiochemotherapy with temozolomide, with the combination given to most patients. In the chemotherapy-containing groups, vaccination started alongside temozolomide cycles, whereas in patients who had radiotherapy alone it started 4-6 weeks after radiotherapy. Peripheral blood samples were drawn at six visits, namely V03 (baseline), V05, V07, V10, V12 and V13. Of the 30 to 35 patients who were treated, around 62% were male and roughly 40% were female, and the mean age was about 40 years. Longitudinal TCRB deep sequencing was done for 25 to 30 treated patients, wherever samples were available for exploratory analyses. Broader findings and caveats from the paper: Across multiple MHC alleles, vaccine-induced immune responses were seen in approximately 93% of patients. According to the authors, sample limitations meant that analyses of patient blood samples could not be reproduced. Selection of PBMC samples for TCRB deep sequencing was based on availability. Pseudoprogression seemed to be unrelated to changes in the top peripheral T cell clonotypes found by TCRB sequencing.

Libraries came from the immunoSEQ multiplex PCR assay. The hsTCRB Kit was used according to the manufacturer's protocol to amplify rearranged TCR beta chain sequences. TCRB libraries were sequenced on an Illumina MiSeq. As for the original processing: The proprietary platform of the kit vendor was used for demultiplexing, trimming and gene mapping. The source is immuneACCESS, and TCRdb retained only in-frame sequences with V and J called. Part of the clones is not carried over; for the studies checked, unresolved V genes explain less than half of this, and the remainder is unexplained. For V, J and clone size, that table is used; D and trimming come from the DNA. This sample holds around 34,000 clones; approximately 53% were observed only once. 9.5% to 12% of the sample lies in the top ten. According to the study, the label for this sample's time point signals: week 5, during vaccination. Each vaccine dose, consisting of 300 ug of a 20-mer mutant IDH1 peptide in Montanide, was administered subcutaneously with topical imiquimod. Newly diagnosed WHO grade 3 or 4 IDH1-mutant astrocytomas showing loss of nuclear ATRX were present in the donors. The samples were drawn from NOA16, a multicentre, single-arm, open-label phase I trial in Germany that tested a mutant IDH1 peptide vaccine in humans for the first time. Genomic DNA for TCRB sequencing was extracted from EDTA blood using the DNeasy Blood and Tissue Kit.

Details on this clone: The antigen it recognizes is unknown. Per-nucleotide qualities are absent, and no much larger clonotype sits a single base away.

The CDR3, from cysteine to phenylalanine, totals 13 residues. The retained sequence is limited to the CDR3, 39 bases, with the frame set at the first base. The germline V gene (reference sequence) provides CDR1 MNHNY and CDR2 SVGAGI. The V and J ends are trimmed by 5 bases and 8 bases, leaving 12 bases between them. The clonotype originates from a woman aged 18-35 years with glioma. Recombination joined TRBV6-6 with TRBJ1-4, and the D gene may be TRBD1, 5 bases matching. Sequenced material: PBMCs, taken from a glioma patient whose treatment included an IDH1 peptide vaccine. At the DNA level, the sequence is TGTGCCAGCAGTGTACGGGACTCCGAAAAACTGTTTTTT. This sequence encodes CASSVRDSEKLFF.